The rows below give T cell receptor beta chains drawn from one sample of a study of OX40 agonist ivuxolimab in advanced cancers. Sequencing was performed with immunoSEQ multiplex PCR; in TCRdb, only in-frame clones are kept and a portion is missing. The table records some 86,000 clones, less than 95% of them present only once. The starting material was CD4+ or CD8+ T cells sorted from blood, obtained in a trial of the OX40 agonist ivuxolimab. The receptors here all came from an adult with an advanced solid tumor such as melanoma, head and neck, liver or kidney cancer. Each CDR3 is given with its conserved first and last residue.

TRBV27	13	TRBJ2-1	CASRASTYNEQFF
TRBV28	16	TRBJ1-1	CASRPRLGQGSTEAFF
TRBV6-5	15	TRBJ2-7	CASSYSWDREYEQYF
TRBV11-2	14	TRBJ2-7	CASSLVTSSYEQYF
TRBV29-1	14	TRBJ2-3	CSVDGQDYTDTQYF
TRBV7-9	13	TRBJ2-5	CASSTDRQETQYF
TRBV4-3	11	TRBJ2-3	CASSQGNTQYF
TRBV13	16	TRBJ2-1	CASSLVGLTPRYEQFF
TRBV6-1	18	-	CASSEWLSRGRLNYEQYF
TRBV29-1	12	TRBJ1-2	CSVTSGPYGYTF
TRBV7-9	18	TRBJ2-7	CASSHWGLYSPSVDEQYF
TRBV15	15	TRBJ2-5	CATSTPSGDGETQYF
TRBV28	14	TRBJ1-2	CASSLDFTPHGYTF